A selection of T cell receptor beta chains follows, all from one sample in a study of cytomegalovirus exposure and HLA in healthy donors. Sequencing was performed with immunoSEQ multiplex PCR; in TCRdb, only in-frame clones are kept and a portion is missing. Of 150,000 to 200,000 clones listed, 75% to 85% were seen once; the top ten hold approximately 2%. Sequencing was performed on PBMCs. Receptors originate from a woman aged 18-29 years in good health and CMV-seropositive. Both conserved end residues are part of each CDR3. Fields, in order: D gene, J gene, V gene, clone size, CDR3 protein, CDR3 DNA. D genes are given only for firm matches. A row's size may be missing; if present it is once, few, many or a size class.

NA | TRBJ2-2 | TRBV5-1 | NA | CASSLAAGSDTGELFF | TGCGCCAGCAGCTTGGCTGCAGGGTCGGACACCGGGGAGCTGTTTTTT
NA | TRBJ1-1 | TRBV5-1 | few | CASTEGSVNTEAFF | TGTGCCAGCACCGAGGGATCCGTGAACACTGAAGCTTTCTTT
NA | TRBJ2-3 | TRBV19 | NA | CASSIGGATDTQYF | TGTGCCAGTAGTATAGGGGGAGCCACAGATACGCAGTATTTT
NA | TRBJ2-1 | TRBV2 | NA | CASRGLTANEQFF | TGTGCCAGCAGGGGCTTAACGGCCAATGAGCAGTTCTTC
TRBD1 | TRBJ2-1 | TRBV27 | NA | CASSDQGEYNEQFF | TGTGCCAGCAGTGACCAGGGGGAATACAATGAGCAGTTCTTC
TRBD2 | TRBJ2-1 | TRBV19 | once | CASSKLAGGRNEQFF | TGTGCCAGTAGTAAACTAGCGGGGGGACGCAATGAGCAGTTCTTC
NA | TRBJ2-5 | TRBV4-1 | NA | CASSQTGFGETQYF | TGCGCCAGCAGCCAGACGGGTTTTGGGGAGACCCAGTACTTC
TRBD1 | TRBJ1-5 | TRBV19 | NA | CASKRTGGSNQPQHF | TGTGCCAGTAAACGGACAGGGGGCTCGAATCAGCCCCAGCATTTT
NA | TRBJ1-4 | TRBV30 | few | CAWSFGRGGEKLFF | TGTGCCTGGAGCTTCGGTCGGGGGGGGGAAAAACTGTTTTTT
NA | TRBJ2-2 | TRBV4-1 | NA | CASSHLEGVTGELFF | TGCGCCAGCAGCCACCTCGAGGGAGTCACCGGGGAGCTGTTTTTT
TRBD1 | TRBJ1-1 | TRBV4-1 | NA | CASSQGQGELNTEAFF | TGCGCCAGCAGCCAAGGACAGGGAGAATTGAACACTGAAGCTTTCTTT
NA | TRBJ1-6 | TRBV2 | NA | CASSETTGLMNSPLHF | TGTGCCAGCAGTGAAACGACAGGTCTTATGAATTCACCCCTCCACTTT
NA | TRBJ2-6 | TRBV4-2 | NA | CASSQGAGSGANVLTF | TGTGCCAGCAGCCAAGGCGCGGGGTCTGGGGCCAACGTCCTGACTTTC
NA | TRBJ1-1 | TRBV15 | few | CATSRDIQGTEAFF | TGTGCCACCAGCAGAGATATCCAGGGCACTGAAGCTTTCTTT
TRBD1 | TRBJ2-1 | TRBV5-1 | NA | CASREPGTGVYNEQFF | TGCGCCAGCAGGGAACCAGGGACAGGGGTCTACAATGAGCAGTTCTTC
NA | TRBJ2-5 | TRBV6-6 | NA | CASSSRQETQYF | TGTGCCAGCAGTTCTAGGCAAGAGACCCAGTACTTC
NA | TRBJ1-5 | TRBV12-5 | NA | CASGSRGWEASNQPQHF | TGTGCTAGTGGTTCCCGTGGGTGGGAGGCGAGCAATCAGCCCCAGCATTTT
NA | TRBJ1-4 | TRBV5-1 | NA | CASSDSPKSANEKLFF | TGCGCCAGCAGCGACTCTCCTAAATCGGCTAATGAAAAACTGTTTTTT
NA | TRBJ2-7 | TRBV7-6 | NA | CASSENSLHEQYF | TGTGCCAGCAGCGAAAACTCGCTCCACGAGCAGTACTTC
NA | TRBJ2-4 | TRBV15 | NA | CATSSSWGDIAKNIQYF | TGTGCCACCAGCTCCTCGTGGGGGGATATAGCCAAAAACATTCAGTACTTC
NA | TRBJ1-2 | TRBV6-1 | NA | CASSDSMEDGYTF | TGTGCCAGCAGCGACTCGATGGAGGATGGCTACACCTTC
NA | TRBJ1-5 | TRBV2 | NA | CASSDGQRNQPQHF | TGTGCCAGCAGTGATGGGCAGAGAAATCAGCCCCAGCATTTT
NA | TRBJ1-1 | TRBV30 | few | CAWSVTANTEAFF | TGTGCCTGGAGTGTGACAGCTAACACTGAAGCTTTCTTT
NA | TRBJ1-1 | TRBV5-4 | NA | CASSVPSSMNTEAFF | TGTGCCAGCAGCGTACCGAGTAGCATGAACACTGAAGCTTTCTTT
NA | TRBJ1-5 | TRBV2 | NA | CASEVGARQPQHF | TGTGCCAGTGAAGTGGGGGCGAGGCAGCCCCAGCATTTT
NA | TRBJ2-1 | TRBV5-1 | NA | CASSFAGGNEQFF | TGCGCCAGCAGCTTTGCGGGTGGCAATGAGCAGTTCTTC
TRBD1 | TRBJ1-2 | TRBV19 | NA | CASSILGTGGYGYTF | TGTGCCAGTAGTATATTGGGGACAGGGGGCTATGGCTACACCTTC
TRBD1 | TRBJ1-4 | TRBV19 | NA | CATLEGASNEKLFF | TGTGCCACCCTCGAGGGGGCATCGAATGAAAAACTGTTTTTT
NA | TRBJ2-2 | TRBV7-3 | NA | CASSLQGGVNTGELFF | TGTGCCAGCAGCTTACAGGGGGGCGTGAACACCGGGGAGCTGTTTTTT
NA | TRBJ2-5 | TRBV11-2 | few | CASSSQDIDQYF | TGTGCCAGCAGCTCCCAGGATATCGACCAGTACTTC
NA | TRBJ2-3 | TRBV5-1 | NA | CASSLEGVSTDTQYF | TGCGCCAGCAGCTTGGAGGGGGTTTCTACAGATACGCAGTATTTT
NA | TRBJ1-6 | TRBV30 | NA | CAWSSGQSNSPLHF | TGTGCCTGGAGCTCCGGACAGAGTAATTCACCCCTCCACTTT
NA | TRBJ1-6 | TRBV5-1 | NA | CASSLRGPRGDSPLHF | TGCGCCAGCAGCTTGAGAGGGCCGCGAGGTGATTCACCCCTCCACTTT
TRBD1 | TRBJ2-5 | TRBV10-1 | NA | CVQGQEETQYF | TGCGTACAGGGGCAAGAAGAGACCCAGTACTTC
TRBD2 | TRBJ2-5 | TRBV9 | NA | CASSAVRLAGVQETQYF | TGTGCCAGCAGCGCCGTCCGACTAGCGGGGGTCCAAGAGACCCAGTACTTC
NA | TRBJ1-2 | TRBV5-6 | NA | CASSWVGGAFGYTF | TGTGCCAGCAGCTGGGTAGGGGGTGCGTTTGGCTACACCTTC
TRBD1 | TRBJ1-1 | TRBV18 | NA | CASSRLDRGIENTEAFF | TGTGCCAGCTCTCGACTGGACAGGGGCATAGAGAACACTGAAGCTTTCTTT
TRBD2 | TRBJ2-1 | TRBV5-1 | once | CASSRGQSGGRGQNEQFF | TGCGCCAGCAGCCGAGGGCAGAGCGGGGGACGGGGCCAAAATGAGCAGTTCTTC
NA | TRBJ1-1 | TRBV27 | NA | CASSRQGGNTEAFF | TGTGCCAGCAGCCGACAAGGGGGGAACACTGAAGCTTTCTTT
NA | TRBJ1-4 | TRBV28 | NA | CASRLVLATNEKLFF | TGTGCCAGCAGACTTGTCCTTGCAACTAATGAAAAACTGTTTTTT
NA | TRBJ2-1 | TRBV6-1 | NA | CANAVAGVNEQFF | TGTGCCAATGCAGTAGCAGGGGTCAATGAGCAGTTCTTC
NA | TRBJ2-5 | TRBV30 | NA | CAWNGGFQTQYF | TGTGCCTGGAATGGAGGGTTTCAGACCCAGTACTTC
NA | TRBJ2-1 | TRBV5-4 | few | CASSLLSEGAGEQFF | TGTGCCAGCAGCTTACTAAGTGAAGGGGCCGGTGAGCAGTTCTTC
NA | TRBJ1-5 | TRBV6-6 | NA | CASSYSQAYQPQHF | TGTGCCAGCAGTTATAGTCAGGCGTATCAGCCCCAGCATTTT
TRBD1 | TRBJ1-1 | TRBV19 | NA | CASKYGQGFTEAFF | TGTGCCAGTAAATACGGACAGGGTTTCACTGAAGCTTTCTTT
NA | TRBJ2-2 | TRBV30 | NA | CACTGGGSGELFF | TGTGCCTGTACAGGGGGGGGCTCCGGGGAGCTGTTTTTT
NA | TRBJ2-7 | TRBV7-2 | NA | CASSLAGRNYSYEQYF | TGTGCCAGCAGCTTAGCGGGCCGGAATTACTCCTACGAGCAGTACTTC
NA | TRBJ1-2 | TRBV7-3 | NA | CASSLTPTVFSTYGYTF | TGTGCCAGCAGCTTAACGCCCACAGTATTCTCTACCTATGGCTACACCTTC
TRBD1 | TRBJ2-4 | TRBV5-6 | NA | CASNRQGFKNIQYF | TGTGCCAGCAACAGACAGGGATTCAAAAACATTCAGTACTTC